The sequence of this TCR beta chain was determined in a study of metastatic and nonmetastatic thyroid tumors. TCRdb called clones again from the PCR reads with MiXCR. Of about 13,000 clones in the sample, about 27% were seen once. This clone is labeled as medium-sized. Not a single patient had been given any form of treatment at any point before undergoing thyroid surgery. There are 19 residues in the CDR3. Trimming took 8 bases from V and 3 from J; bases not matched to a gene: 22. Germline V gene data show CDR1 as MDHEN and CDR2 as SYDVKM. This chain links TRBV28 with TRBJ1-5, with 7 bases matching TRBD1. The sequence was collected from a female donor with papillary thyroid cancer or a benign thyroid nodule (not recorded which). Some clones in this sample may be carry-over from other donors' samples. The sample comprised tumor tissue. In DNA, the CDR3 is TGTGCCAGCCTTAGTATACGCCGGGCCCAGGGGGGGTACAATCAGCCCCAGCATTTT. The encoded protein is CASLSIRRAQGGYNQPQHF.